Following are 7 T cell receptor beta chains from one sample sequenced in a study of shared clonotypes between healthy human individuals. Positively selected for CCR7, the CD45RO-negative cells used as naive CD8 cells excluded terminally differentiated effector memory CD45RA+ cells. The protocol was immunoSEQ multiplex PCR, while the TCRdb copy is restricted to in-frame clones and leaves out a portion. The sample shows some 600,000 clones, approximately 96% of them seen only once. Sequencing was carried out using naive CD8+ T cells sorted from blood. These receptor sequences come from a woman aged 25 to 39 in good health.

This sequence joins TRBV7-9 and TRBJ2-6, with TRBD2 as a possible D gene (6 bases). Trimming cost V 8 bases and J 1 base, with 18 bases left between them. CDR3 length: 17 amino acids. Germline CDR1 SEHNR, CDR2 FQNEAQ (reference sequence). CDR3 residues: CASSGDGFGSGANVLTF. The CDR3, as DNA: TGTGCCAGCTCGGGGGACGGTTTTGGATCTGGGGCCAACGTCCTGACTTTC. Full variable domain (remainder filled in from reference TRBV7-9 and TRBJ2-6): DTGVSQNPRHKITKRGQNVTFRCDPISEHNRLYWYRQTLGQGPEFLTYFQNEAQLEKSRLLSDRFSAERPKGSFSTLEIQRTEQGDSAMYLCASSGDGFGSGANVLTFGAGSRLTVL.

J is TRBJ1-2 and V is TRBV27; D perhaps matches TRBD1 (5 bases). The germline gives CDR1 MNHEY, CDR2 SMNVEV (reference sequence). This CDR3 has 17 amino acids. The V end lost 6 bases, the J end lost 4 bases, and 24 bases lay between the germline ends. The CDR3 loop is CASSQFGPGGGSYGYTF. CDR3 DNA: TGTGCCAGCAGCCAATTCGGACCAGGTGGGGGATCCTATGGCTACACCTTC.

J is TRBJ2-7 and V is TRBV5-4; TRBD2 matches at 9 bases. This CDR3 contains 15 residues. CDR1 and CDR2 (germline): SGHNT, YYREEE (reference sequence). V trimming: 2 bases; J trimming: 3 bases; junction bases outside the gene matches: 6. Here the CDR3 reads CASSLSWREGYEQYF. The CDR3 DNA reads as TGTGCCAGCAGCTTATCGTGGCGGGAGGGCTACGAGCAGTACTTC. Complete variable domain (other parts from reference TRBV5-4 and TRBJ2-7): ETGVTQSPTHLIKTRGQQVTLRCSSQSGHNTVSWYQQALGQGPQFIFQYYREEENGRGNFPPRFSGLQFPNYSSELNVNALELDDSALYLCASSLSWREGYEQYFGPGTRLTVT.

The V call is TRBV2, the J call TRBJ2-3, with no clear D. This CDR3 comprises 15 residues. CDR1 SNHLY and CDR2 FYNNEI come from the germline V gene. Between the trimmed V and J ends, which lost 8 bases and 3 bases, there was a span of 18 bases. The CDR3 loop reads CASLSWSPKTDTQYF. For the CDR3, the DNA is TGTGCCAGCTTGTCTTGGTCCCCGAAGACAGATACGCAGTATTTT.

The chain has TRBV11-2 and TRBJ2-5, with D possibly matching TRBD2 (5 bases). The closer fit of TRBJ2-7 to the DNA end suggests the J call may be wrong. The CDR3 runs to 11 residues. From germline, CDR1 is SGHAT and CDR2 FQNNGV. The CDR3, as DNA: TGTGCCAGCAGCGAGGGTCACGAGCAGTACTTC. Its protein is CASSEGHEQYF.

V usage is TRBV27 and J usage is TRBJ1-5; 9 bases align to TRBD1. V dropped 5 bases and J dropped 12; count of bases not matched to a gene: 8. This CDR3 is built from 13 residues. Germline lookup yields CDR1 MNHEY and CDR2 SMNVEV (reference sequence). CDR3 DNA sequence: TGTGCCAGCAGTACCCAGACAGGGGGAGACCAGCATTTT. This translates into CASSTQTGGDQHF.

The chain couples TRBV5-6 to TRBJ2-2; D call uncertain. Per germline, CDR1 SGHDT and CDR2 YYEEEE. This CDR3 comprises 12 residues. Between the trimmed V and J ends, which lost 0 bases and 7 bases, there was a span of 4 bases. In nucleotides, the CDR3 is TGTGCCAGCAGCTTGGAGGGCGGGGAGCTGTTTTTT. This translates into CASSLEGGELFF.